The 4 T cell receptor beta chains given below trace back to one sample, sequenced in a study of T cell clonotyping in hematopoietic cell transplantation. TCRdb's copy holds only in-frame clones and misses some; the assay was immunoSEQ multiplex PCR. The sample yields tens of thousands of clones, almost 97% seen once. Time point specified: recipient sample about 28 days before transplant, after cytoreduction. The material sequenced was peripheral blood mononuclear cells, taken before stem cell transplant. These receptors all stem from a woman aged 45-65 years with acute myeloid leukemia. Some clones in this sample may be carry-over from other donors' samples.

The gene calls are TRBV5-8 and TRBJ2-5; a weak D match, TRBD2 (6 bases). V shed 0 bases and J shed 1 base, with 13 bases lying between them. The CDR3 has 16 amino acids. Germline V CDR1 and CDR2: SGHTS, YDEGEE. The CDR3 spells CASSLAGTSSQETQYF. CDR3 bases: TGTGCCAGCAGCTTGGCGGGTACTAGCAGCCAAGAGACCCAGTACTTC.

This clone was seen a handful of times. CDR3 amino acids: CASSLSRLGGGGSTDTQYF. DNA for the CDR3: TGTGCCAGCAGTTTATCGCGTTTAGGCGGGGGGGGTAGCACAGATACGCAGTATTTT. This chain connects TRBV27 to TRBJ2-3; 9 bases match TRBD2. The germline V gene encodes CDR1 MNHEY and CDR2 SMNVEV (reference sequence). There are 19 residues in the CDR3. The V gene end was trimmed by 0 bases and the J gene end by 0 bases; junction bases not matched to a gene: 10.

This sequence joins TRBV14 and TRBJ2-4; D ambiguous. The V gene lost 0 bases and the J gene lost 1 base, with 10 bases spanning the gap. The germline V gene has CDR1 SGHDN and CDR2 FVKESK. The CDR3 has 16 amino acids. DNA for the CDR3: TGTGCCAGCAGCCAAGATGGTCGATTGGCCAAAAACATTCAGTACTTC. This codes for CASSQDGRLAKNIQYF.

This clone was seen once. V gene TRBV5-6 combines with J gene TRBJ2-2, with a tentative D call TRBD2 (5 bases). CDR3 length: 15 amino acids. Germline CDR1 SGHDT, CDR2 YYEEEE. The V end was cut by 8 bases, the J end by 0 bases, with 14 bases between. CDR3 sequence reads: CASHGRAANTGELFF. The CDR3 DNA sequence: TGTGCCAGTCATGGGCGGGCTGCGAACACCGGGGAGCTGTTTTTT.